This TCR beta chain originates from a study of glioma-infiltrating T cells after dendritic cell vaccination. Overall study findings and caveats: Complete blood and tumor specimen sets were limited to few patients.

The time point is: after dendritic cell vaccination, including at tumor progression/relapse. The CDR3 sequence is 15 residues long. The V end was cut by 1 base, the J end by 7 bases, with 14 bases between. Germline V gene data show CDR1 as KGHSH and CDR2 as LQKENI. Primers: 60 V beta forward and 13 J beta reverse. The assay was immunoSEQ multiplex PCR, and TCRdb's table has in-frame clones only and misses some. The sample lists about 90,000 clones, roughly 80% occurring once. As regards this clone: The antigen remains undetermined.

V and J are TRBV18 and TRBJ1-5; a possible D gene is TRBD1 (6 bases). The starting material was blood, obtained after dendritic cell vaccination. The sequence was obtained from a human donor with glioblastoma. The CDR3 DNA follows: TGTGCCAGCTCACCACTCGGGGACCAGGGGCAGCCCCAGCATTTT. Protein product: CASSPLGDQGQPQHF.